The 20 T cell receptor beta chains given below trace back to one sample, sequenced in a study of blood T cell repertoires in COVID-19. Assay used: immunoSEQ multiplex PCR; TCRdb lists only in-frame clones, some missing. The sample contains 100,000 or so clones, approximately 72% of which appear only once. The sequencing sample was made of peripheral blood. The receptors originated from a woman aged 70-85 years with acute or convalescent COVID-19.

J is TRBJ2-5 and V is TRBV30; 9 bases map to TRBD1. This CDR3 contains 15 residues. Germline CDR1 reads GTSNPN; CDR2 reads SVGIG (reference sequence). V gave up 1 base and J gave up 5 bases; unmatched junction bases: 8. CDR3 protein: CAWSDEGQGVETQYF. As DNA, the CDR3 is TGTGCCTGGAGTGACGAGGGACAGGGTGTGGAGACCCAGTACTTC.

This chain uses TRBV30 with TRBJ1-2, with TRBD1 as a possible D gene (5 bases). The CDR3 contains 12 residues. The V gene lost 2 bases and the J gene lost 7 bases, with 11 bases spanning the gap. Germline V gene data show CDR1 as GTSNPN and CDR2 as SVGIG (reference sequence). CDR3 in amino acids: CAWSSQGLGYTF. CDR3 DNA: TGTGCCTGGAGTAGTCAGGGCCTTGGCTACACCTTC.

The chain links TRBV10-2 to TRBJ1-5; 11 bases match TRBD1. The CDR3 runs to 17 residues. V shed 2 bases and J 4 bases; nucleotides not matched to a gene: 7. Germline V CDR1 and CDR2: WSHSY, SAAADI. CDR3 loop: CASSEVGGQGGNQPQHF. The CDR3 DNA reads TGCGCCAGCAGTGAGGTAGGGGGACAGGGGGGAAATCAGCCCCAGCATTTT.

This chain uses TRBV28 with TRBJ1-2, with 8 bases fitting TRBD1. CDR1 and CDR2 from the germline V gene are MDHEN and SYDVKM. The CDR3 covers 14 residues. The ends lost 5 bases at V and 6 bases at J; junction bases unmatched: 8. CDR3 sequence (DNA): TGTGCCAGCAGTCCTCCGACAGGGGAAGATGGCTACACCTTC. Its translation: CASSPPTGEDGYTF.

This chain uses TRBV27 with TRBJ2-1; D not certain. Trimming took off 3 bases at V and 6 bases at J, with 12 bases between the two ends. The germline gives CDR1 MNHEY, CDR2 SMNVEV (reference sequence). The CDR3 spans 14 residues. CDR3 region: CASSFRFHGNEQFF. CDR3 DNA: TGTGCCAGCAGTTTCAGGTTTCACGGCAATGAGCAGTTCTTC.

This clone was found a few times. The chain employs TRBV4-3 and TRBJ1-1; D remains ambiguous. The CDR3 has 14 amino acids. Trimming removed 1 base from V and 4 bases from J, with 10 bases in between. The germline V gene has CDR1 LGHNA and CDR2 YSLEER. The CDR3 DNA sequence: TGCGCCAGCAGCCAAGGCCAGGCTTTCACTGAAGCTTTCTTT. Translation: CASSQGQAFTEAFF.

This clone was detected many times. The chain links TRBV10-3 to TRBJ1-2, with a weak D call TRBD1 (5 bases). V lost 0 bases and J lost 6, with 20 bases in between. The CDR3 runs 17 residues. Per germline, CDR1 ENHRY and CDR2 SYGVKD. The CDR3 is CAISESGASFRENGYTF. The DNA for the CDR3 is TGTGCCATCAGTGAGTCAGGGGCATCGTTTAGAGAGAATGGCTACACCTTC.

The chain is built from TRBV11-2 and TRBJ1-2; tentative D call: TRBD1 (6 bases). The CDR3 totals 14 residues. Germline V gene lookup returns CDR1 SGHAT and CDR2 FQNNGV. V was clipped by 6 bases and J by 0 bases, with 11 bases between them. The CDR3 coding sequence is TGTGCCAGCAGACAAACAGGGTCTAACTATGGCTACACCTTC. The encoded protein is CASRQTGSNYGYTF.

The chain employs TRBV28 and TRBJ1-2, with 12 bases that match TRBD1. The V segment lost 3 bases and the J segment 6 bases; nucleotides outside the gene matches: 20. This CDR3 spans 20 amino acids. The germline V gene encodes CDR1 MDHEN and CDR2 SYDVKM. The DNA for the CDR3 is TGTGCCAGCAGTTTCGGAGGAGTGGGGGACAGGGGGCGATCTTCCCATGGCTACACCTTC. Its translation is CASSFGGVGDRGRSSHGYTF.

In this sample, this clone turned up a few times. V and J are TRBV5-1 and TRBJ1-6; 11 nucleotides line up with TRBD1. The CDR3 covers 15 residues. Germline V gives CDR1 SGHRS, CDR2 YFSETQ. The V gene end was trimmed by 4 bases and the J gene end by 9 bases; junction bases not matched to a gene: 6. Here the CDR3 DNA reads TGCGCCAGCAGCGGATCCGGGACAGGGGGTTCACCCCTCCACTTT. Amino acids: CASSGSGTGGSPLHF.

The CDR3 region has the DNA TGTGCCAGTAGTATAGCGCAGGGGGCAAAGAATGAGCAGTTCTTC. It specifies CASSIAQGAKNEQFF. The V call is TRBV19, the J call TRBJ2-1; 8 positions agree with TRBD1. V shed 1 base and J 7 bases; nucleotides not matched to a gene: 6. This CDR3 is built from 15 residues. The germline V gene has CDR1 LNHDA and CDR2 SQIVND (reference sequence).

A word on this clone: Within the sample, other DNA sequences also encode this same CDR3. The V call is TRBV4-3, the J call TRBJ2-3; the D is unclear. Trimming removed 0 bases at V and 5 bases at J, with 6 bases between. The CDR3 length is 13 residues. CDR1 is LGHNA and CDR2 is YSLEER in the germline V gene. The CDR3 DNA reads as TGCGCCAGCAGCCAAGATACCGGAGATACGCAGTATTTT. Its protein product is CASSQDTGDTQYF.

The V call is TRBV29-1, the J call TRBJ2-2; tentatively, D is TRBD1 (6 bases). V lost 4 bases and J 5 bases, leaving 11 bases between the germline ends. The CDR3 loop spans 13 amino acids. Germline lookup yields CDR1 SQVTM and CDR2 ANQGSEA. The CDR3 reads CSVGHRVTGELFF. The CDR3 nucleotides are TGCAGCGTTGGGCACAGGGTGACCGGGGAGCTGTTTTTT.

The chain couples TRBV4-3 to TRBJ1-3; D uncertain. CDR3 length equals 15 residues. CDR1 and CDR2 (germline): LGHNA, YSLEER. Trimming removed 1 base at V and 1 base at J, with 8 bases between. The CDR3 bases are TGCGCCAGCAGCCAAGGCACCAGTTCTGGAAACACCATATATTTT. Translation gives CASSQGTSSGNTIYF.

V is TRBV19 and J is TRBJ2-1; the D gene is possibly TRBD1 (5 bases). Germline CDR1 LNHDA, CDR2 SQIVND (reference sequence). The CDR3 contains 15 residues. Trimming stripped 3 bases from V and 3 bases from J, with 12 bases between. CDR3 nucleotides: TGTGCCAGTAGTATCCCCGACAGTTTCTACAATGAGCAGTTCTTC. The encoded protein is CASSIPDSFYNEQFF.

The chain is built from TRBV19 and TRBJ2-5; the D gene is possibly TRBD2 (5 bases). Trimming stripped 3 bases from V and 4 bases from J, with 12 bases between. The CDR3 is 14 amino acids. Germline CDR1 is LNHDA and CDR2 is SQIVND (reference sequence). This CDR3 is CASSITGRGETQYF. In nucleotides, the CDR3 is TGTGCCAGTAGTATTACGGGGAGAGGAGAGACCCAGTACTTC.

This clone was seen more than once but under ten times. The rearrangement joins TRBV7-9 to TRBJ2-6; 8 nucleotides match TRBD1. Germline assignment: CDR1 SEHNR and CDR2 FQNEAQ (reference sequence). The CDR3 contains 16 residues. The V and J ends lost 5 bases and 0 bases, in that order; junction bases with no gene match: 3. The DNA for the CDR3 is TGTGCCAGCAGCGTAACAGGGGGCTCTGGGGCCAACGTCCTGACTTTC. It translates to CASSVTGGSGANVLTF.

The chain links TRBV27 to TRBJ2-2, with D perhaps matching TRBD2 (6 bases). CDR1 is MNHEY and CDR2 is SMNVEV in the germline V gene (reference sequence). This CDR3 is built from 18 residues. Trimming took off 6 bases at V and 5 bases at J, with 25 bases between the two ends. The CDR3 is CASRLPGTGVGGTGELFF. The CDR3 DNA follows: TGTGCCAGCAGGCTACCTGGTACAGGAGTTGGAGGGACCGGGGAGCTGTTTTTT.

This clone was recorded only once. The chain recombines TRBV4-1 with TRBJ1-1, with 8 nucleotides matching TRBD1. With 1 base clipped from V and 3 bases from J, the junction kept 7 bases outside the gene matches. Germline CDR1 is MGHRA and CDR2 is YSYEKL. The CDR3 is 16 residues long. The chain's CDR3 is CASSQGNRGSYTEAFF. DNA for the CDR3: TGCGCCAGCAGCCAAGGGAACAGGGGGAGTTACACTGAAGCTTTCTTT.

The CDR3 spells CASSQIQGAGETQYF. The CDR3 bases are TGTGCCAGCAGTCAAATACAGGGCGCCGGGGAGACCCAGTACTTC. The V gene is TRBV6-5, the J gene TRBJ2-5; perhaps TRBD1 as D (6 bases). In germline, CDR1 is MNHEY, CDR2 SVGAGI. Trimming shortened V by 5 bases and J by 5 bases, and 18 bases separated the two germline ends. The length of the CDR3 is 15 residues.